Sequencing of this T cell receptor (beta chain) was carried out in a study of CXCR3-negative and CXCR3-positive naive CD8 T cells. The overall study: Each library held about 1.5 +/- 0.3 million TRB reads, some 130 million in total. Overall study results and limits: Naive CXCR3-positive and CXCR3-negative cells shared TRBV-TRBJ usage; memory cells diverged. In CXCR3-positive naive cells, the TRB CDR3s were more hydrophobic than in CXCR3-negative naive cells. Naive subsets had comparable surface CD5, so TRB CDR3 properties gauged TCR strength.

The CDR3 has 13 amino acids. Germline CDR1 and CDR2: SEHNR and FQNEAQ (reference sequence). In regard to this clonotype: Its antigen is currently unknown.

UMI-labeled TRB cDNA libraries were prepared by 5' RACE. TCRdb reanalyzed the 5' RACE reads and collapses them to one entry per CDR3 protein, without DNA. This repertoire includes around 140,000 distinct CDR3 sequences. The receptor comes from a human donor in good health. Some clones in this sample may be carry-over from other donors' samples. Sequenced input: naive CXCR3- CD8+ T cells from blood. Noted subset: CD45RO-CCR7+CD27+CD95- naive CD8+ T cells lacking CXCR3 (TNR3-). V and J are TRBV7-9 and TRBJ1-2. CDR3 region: CASSLRINYGYTF.